This TCR beta chain is drawn from a study of blood T cell repertoires in COVID-19. Sequenced by immunoSEQ multiplex PCR; TCRdb stores in-frame clones only, minus some. The sample contains under 85,000 clones, 80% to 90% of which appear only once. V dropped 0 bases and J dropped 1 base, with 6 bases sitting between them. Germline V CDR1 and CDR2: LGHDT, YNNKEL (reference sequence). The CDR3 has 14 amino acids. This clone was recorded once. The source of this sequence is an elderly man in a cohort sampled during active COVID-19. The J gene is TRBJ1-1, the V gene TRBV3-1 (or the pseudogene TRBV3-2); D is undetermined. Sequencing input: peripheral blood. DNA of the CDR3: TGTGCCAGCAGCCAAGATAGCACGAACACTGAAGCTTTCTTT. It encodes CASSQDSTNTEAFF.